These T cell receptor beta chains were read from a single sample in a study of blood T cells in healthy people across ages. TCRdb analysed the 5' RACE reads with MiXCR anew, one entry per CDR3 protein. The data contain fewer than 800,000 distinct CDR3 sequences, around 48% of them singletons. What was sequenced was blood. The origin of the receptors is a woman between 55 and 75 years old in good health. CDR3s include the opening cysteine and the closing phenylalanine or tryptophan. A D gene is named only where the DNA matches it firmly. Only some rows state a clone size, as once, few, many or a class for expanded clones.

>TRBD2|TRBV7-8|TRBJ2-2|-
CASILRGLGRSTGELFF
TGTGCCAGCATCCTTAGGGGACTAGGACGGTCTACCGGGGAGCTGTTTTTT
>-|TRBV20-1|TRBJ2-1|-
CSAPYTAGPKTQFF
TGCAGTGCTCCATATACGGCGGGACCAAAGACCCAGTTCTTC
>TRBD2|TRBV10-3|TRBJ2-1|many
CAISGRTNSYNEQFF
TGTGCCATCAGCGGGAGGACCAACTCCTACAATGAGCAGTTCTTC
>-|TRBV10-3|TRBJ1-1|-
CAISESGGTTEAFF
TGTGCCATCAGTGAGTCAGGGGGGACAACTGAAGCTTTCTTT
>-|TRBV2|TRBJ2-1|-
CASSKDEYNEQFF
TGTGCCAGCAGCAAGGACGAGTACAATGAGCAGTTCTTC
>-|TRBV7-9|TRBJ1-1|-
CASSLLGGIPSEAFF
TGTGCCAGCAGCTTACTTGGGGGGATTCCAAGTGAAGCTTTCTTT
>-|TRBV18|TRBJ1-2|-
CASSTRPPAYGYTF
TGTGCCAGCTCAACACGACCCCCGGCATATGGCTACACCTTC
>TRBD1|TRBV5-1|TRBJ1-1|few
CASSLASGGTEAFF
TGCGCCAGCAGCTTGGCCTCAGGGGGCACTGAAGCTTTCTTT
>-|TRBV12-3/TRBV12-4|TRBJ2-4|-
CASSPSVEGLNIQYF
TGTGCCAGCAGCCCCTCGGTGGAGGGCCTAAACATTCAGTACTTC
>-|TRBV7-2|TRBJ1-3|-
CASSTWISGNTIYF
TGTGCCAGCAGCACTTGGATCTCTGGAAACACCATATATTTT
>-|TRBV27|TRBJ2-7|-
CASSWDGSYNEQYF
TGTGCCAGCAGTTGGGACGGCTCCTACAATGAGCAGTACTTC